These 24 T cell receptor beta chains originate from one sample sequenced in a study of T cell repertoires in cytomegalovirus infection. Their cognate antigens are unknown. TCRdb used MiXCR to reprocess the reads, holding one entry per CDR3 protein. This sample has 100,000 to 150,000 distinct CDR3 sequences; 30% to 40% occur once, and the top ten carry 45% to 65%. The input for sequencing was CD8+ T cells from cultured PBMCs, taken from culture after CMV antigen stimulation. Receptors originate from a human donor in good health (CMV status not recorded). Some clones in this sample may be carry-over from other donors' samples.

This clonotype showed up just a few times. The genes are TRBV4-2 and TRBJ2-7, with 7 bases that match TRBD1. V dropped 0 bases and J dropped 2; count of bases not matched to a gene: 4. The CDR3 is 15 residues long. CDR1 and CDR2 (germline): LGHNA, YNFKEQ. CDR3 DNA sequence: TGTGCCAGCAGCCAAGATCCCGGGACAGCCTACGAGCAGTACTTC. It specifies CASSQDPGTAYEQYF.

CDR3 protein: CASSQQNSPLHF. The CDR3, as DNA: TGTGCCAGCAGCCAACAAAATTCACCCCTCCACTTT. V is TRBV4-2 and J is TRBJ1-6; no clear D gene. V was pared by 2 bases and J by 7 bases, with 3 bases between. CDR1 LGHNA and CDR2 YNFKEQ come from the germline V gene. The CDR3 has 12 amino acids.

This chain links TRBV6-6 with TRBJ1-2; TRBD1 matches 9 bases. This CDR3 has 16 amino acids. V was clipped by 2 bases and J by 6 bases; unmatched bases: 10. Per the germline V gene, CDR1 is MNHNY and CDR2 is SVGAGI (reference sequence). CDR3 nucleotide sequence: TGTGCCAGCAGTTACGACGCCGGGACAGGGCGGAATGGCTACACCTTC. This translates into CASSYDAGTGRNGYTF.

A word on this clonotype: A read error is likely, as this CDR3 ends without the conserved phenylalanine or tryptophan. The DNA is omitted, as the CDR3 cannot be located on it reliably, and the CDR3 follows TCRdb's listing. This chain links TRBV7-9 with TRBJ1-2; the table's TRBD1 call for D was not verified on the DNA. CDR1 and CDR2 (germline): SEHNR, FQNEAQ (reference sequence). The CDR3 sequence runs 12 residues, both termini included. The CDR3: CASREMTGPLIY.

In its sample, this clonotype was seen many times. The chain employs TRBV7-6 and TRBJ1-6, with no clear D. The V end lost 0 bases, the J end lost 5 bases, and 8 bases lay between the germline ends. The CDR3 is made up of 15 amino acids. CDR1 and CDR2 from the germline V gene are SGHVS and FNYEAQ. The CDR3 protein is CASSLAPADNSPLHF. DNA for the CDR3: TGTGCCAGCAGCTTAGCCCCAGCGGATAATTCACCCCTCCACTTT. Together with reference TRBV7-6 and TRBJ1-6, the CDR3 gives the full variable domain: GAGVSQSPRYKVTKRGQDVALRCDPISGHVSLYWYRQALGQGPEFLTYFNYEAQQDKSGLPNDRFSAERPEGSISTLTIQRTEQRDSAMYRCASSLAPADNSPLHFGNGTRLTVT.

The chain links TRBV4-3 to TRBJ1-1, with D possibly TRBD1 on 5 matching bases. Trimming removed 4 bases at V and 1 base at J, with 19 bases between. The CDR3 length is 17 residues. Germline lookup yields CDR1 LGHNA and CDR2 YSLEER. The CDR3 here is CASSPGVDGGTNTEAFF. The CDR3 DNA is TGCGCCAGCAGCCCGGGGGTGGACGGGGGAACGAACACTGAAGCTTTCTTT.

This clonotype was counted at least ten times. This rearrangement joins TRBV4-1 to TRBJ2-5; 9 bases align to TRBD1. J was trimmed by 5 bases and V by 3 bases; bases with no gene match: 10. This CDR3 has 16 amino acids. Germline V lookup: CDR1 MGHRA, CDR2 YSYEKL. CDR3 amino acids: CASSQTPGQGAETQYF. In DNA form, the CDR3 reads TGCGCCAGCAGCCAGACTCCGGGACAGGGCGCCGAGACCCAGTACTTC.

The chain joins TRBV4-1 to TRBJ2-3; TRBD2 might be the D (6 bases). Deletions cut 0 bases from V and 3 bases from J, with 10 bases between. The CDR3 is 15 residues long. Germline CDR1 and CDR2: MGHRA and YSYEKL. The CDR3 bases are TGCGCCAGCAGCCAAGATGGGGGGATAACAGATACGCAGTATTTT. Encoded protein: CASSQDGGITDTQYF.

This clonotype showed up just a few times. The chain recombines TRBV7-9 with TRBJ1-1; TRBD1 is a possible D gene (6 bases). CDR1 and CDR2 from the germline V gene are SEHNR and FQNEAQ (reference sequence). The ends were cut back, 1 base at V and 0 bases at J, with 15 bases in the middle. This CDR3 region has 17 residues. The DNA for the CDR3 is TGTGCCAGCAGCTTAGGGGCGGGACACACTCTGAACACTGAAGCTTTCTTT. This gives the protein CASSLGAGHTLNTEAFF.

In this sample, this clonotype turned up a few times. The rearrangement uses TRBV12-3 or TRBV12-4 and TRBJ1-1; 7 positions match TRBD1. J was trimmed by 3 bases and V by 6 bases; bases with no gene match: 7. The CDR3 totals 14 residues. The DNA for the CDR3 is TGTGCCAGCAGCACACAGGGGAGGCACACTGAAGCTTTCTTT. Translating gives CASSTQGRHTEAFF.

The chain combines TRBV7-8 with TRBJ2-5; D remains ambiguous. V was trimmed by 5 bases and J by 0 bases, leaving 10 bases between them. The CDR3 is made up of 14 amino acids. Germline V gene sequence: CDR1 SGHVS, CDR2 FQNEAQ. The CDR3 coding sequence is TGTGCCAGCAGCCCTGCTGCATACCAAGAGACCCAGTACTTC. Translation: CASSPAAYQETQYF. Full variable domain (outside the CDR3, taken from reference TRBV7-8 and TRBJ2-5): GAGVSQSPRYKVAKRGQDVALRCDPISGHVSLFWYQQALGQGPEFLTYFQNEAQLDKSGLPSDRFFAERPEGSVSTLKIQRTQQEDSAVYLCASSPAAYQETQYFGPGTRLLVL.

For this clonotype: An end of the junction differs from the germline gene, which may be a read error. This sequence joins TRBV2 and TRBJ2-5, with TRBD2 matching over 8 bases. This CDR3 region has 15 residues. The V gene's germline CDR1 is SNHLY and CDR2 FYNNEI. Here the CDR3 reads CASSEDGGAEETQYF. As DNA, the CDR3 is TGTGCCAGCAGCGAAGACGGGGGGGCCGAAGAGACCCAGTACTTC.

This clonotype was detected once. The rearrangement links TRBV10-3 to TRBJ2-3; D is perhaps TRBD1 (6 bases). The ends were cut back, 0 bases at V and 0 bases at J, with 13 bases in the middle. This CDR3 is 17 amino acids long. The germline CDR1 and CDR2 sequences are ENHRY and SYGVKD. The CDR3 nucleotides are TGTGCCATCAGTGAGTCGGTTCAGGGGACCAGCACAGATACGCAGTATTTT. Encoded protein: CAISESVQGTSTDTQYF.

The sample holds one count of this clonotype. The germline gene is not matched at one end of the junction; a read error may be the cause. The CDR3 loop reads CASSQGTGREAFF. In DNA, the CDR3 is TGTGCCAGCAGCCAGGGGACAGGGCGCGAAGCTTTCTTT. The genes are TRBV4-1 and TRBJ1-1; TRBD1 aligns across 9 bases. This CDR3 contains 13 residues. CDR1 and CDR2 (germline): MGHRA, YSYEKL.

The rearrangement joins TRBV7-9 to TRBJ2-3; TRBD2 matches 12 bases. With 1 base clipped from V and 4 bases from J, the junction kept 6 bases outside the gene matches. The CDR3 totals 17 residues. CDR1 SEHNR and CDR2 FQNEAQ come from the germline V gene (reference sequence). CDR3 amino acids: CASSLDPSGGDPDTQYF. Here the CDR3 DNA reads TGTGCCAGCAGCTTAGACCCTAGCGGGGGGGACCCAGATACGCAGTATTTT.

This clonotype occurred a few times. The chain recombines TRBV7-9 with TRBJ2-1, with 8 bases aligning to TRBD2. The germline gives CDR1 SEHNR, CDR2 FQNEAQ (reference sequence). This CDR3 spans 16 amino acids. V gave up 1 base and J gave up 2 bases; unmatched junction bases: 4. The DNA for the CDR3 is TGTGCCAGCAGCTTAGGGACTAGCTTACCCTACAATGAGCAGTTCTTC. The encoded protein is CASSLGTSLPYNEQFF.

The V gene is TRBV20-1, the J gene TRBJ1-5; maybe TRBD1 (5 bases). Germline lookup yields CDR1 DFQATT and CDR2 SNEGSKA (reference sequence). Trimming shortened V by 1 base and J by 3 bases, and 7 bases separated the two germline ends. The CDR3 length is 13 residues. CDR3 in DNA: TGCAGTGCTAGAGTGGGGACCAATCAGCCCCAGCATTTT. This sequence encodes CSARVGTNQPQHF.

The chain carries TRBV4-1 and TRBJ2-2; the D gene is possibly TRBD2 (5 bases). Germline V gives CDR1 MGHRA, CDR2 YSYEKL. This CDR3 has 16 residues. V was cut by 3 bases and J by 6 bases, with 17 bases left in between. The CDR3 sequence is CASSQDALVGPGELFF. CDR3 nucleotides: TGCGCCAGCAGCCAGGACGCACTAGTCGGCCCCGGGGAGCTGTTTTTT.

This sequence joins TRBV12-3 or TRBV12-4 and TRBJ1-6; 12 nucleotides agree with TRBD1. The V and J ends lost 5 bases and 9 bases, in that order; junction bases with no gene match: 11. The CDR3 runs 17 residues. CDR3 in amino acids: CASSPLGGQGASSPLHF. Here the CDR3 DNA reads TGTGCCAGCAGTCCCTTGGGGGGACAGGGGGCGAGTTCACCCCTCCACTTT.

This clonotype has only a few counts. This sequence joins TRBV11-2 and TRBJ1-5; 7 bases are shared with TRBD1. This CDR3 has 15 amino acids. Germline V gene lookup returns CDR1 SGHAT and CDR2 FQNNGV. With V trimmed by 5 bases and J by 3 bases, 7 bases remained unmatched. CDR3 sequence: CASSLGTAANQPQHF. The CDR3 nucleotides read TGTGCCAGCAGCCTAGGGACAGCGGCCAATCAGCCCCAGCATTTT.

V usage is TRBV19 and J usage is TRBJ1-6, with 9 bases identical to TRBD1. The CDR3 is 16 amino acids. Germline CDR1 LNHDA, CDR2 SQIVND (reference sequence). The ends lost 6 bases at V and 10 bases at J; junction bases unmatched: 13. CDR3 coding DNA: TGTGCCAGTAGCCAACCTACCGGGACAGGGTACTCACCCCTCCACTTT. It translates to CASSQPTGTGYSPLHF.

The chain couples TRBV27 to TRBJ2-7, with D perhaps TRBD2 (5 bases). Deletions cut 5 bases from V and 5 bases from J, with 10 bases between. CDR3 length equals 12 residues. Germline V lookup: CDR1 MNHEY, CDR2 SMNVEV (reference sequence). For the CDR3, the DNA is TGTGCCAGCAGTACCCCGGGGAACGAGCAGTACTTC. It specifies CASSTPGNEQYF.

This clonotype was observed a handful of times. The chain has TRBV28 and TRBJ1-3, with no clear D. The CDR3 runs to 16 residues. Germline V lookup: CDR1 MDHEN, CDR2 SYDVKM. Trimming took off 6 bases at V and 0 bases at J, with 15 bases between the two ends. The CDR3 DNA reads TGTGCCAGCAGCGATACAGCTCCTGTCTCTGGAAACACCATATATTTT. Translation: CASSDTAPVSGNTIYF.

The chain links TRBV27 to TRBJ2-3; possibly TRBD1 for D (5 bases). Germline V CDR1 and CDR2: MNHEY, SMNVEV (reference sequence). CDR3 size: 15 residues. V was clipped by 3 bases and J by 2 bases, with 12 bases between them. The CDR3 coding sequence is TGTGCCAGCAGTTTTGGGGCGAGCGACACAGATACGCAGTATTTT. Amino acids: CASSFGASDTDTQYF.